This T cell receptor beta chain derives from a study of beta chain features in type 1 diabetes. The study's findings and limits: Across all four CD4+ subsets, people with type 1 diabetes showed modestly shorter TCRB CDR3s.

The whole isolated RNA underwent reverse transcription, so sequencing captured expressed TCRB transcripts. Data came from immunoSEQ multiplex PCR; TCRdb stores just in-frame clones and leaves some out. Here the sample spans more than 300,000 clones, around 9.7% being singletons. The authors sorted CD4+ naive, central memory, regulatory and stem cell-like memory cells via CD45RO/CCR7/CD25/CD127/CD95/CD27. This clone occurred many times. Its antigen is still unknown. This CDR3 spans 14 amino acids. Looked up from germline, CDR1 is SEHNR and CDR2 is FQNEAQ (reference sequence). V lost 1 base to trimming and J lost 4 bases, with 10 bases between them.

This rearrangement joins TRBV7-9 to TRBJ1-2, with D uncertain. Material: central memory CD4+ T cells from blood. This TCR came from a man aged 25-45 years with type 1 diabetes. The CDR3 sequence is CASSLVQEPYGYTF. CDR3 in DNA: TGTGCCAGCAGCTTAGTCCAAGAACCCTATGGCTACACCTTC.